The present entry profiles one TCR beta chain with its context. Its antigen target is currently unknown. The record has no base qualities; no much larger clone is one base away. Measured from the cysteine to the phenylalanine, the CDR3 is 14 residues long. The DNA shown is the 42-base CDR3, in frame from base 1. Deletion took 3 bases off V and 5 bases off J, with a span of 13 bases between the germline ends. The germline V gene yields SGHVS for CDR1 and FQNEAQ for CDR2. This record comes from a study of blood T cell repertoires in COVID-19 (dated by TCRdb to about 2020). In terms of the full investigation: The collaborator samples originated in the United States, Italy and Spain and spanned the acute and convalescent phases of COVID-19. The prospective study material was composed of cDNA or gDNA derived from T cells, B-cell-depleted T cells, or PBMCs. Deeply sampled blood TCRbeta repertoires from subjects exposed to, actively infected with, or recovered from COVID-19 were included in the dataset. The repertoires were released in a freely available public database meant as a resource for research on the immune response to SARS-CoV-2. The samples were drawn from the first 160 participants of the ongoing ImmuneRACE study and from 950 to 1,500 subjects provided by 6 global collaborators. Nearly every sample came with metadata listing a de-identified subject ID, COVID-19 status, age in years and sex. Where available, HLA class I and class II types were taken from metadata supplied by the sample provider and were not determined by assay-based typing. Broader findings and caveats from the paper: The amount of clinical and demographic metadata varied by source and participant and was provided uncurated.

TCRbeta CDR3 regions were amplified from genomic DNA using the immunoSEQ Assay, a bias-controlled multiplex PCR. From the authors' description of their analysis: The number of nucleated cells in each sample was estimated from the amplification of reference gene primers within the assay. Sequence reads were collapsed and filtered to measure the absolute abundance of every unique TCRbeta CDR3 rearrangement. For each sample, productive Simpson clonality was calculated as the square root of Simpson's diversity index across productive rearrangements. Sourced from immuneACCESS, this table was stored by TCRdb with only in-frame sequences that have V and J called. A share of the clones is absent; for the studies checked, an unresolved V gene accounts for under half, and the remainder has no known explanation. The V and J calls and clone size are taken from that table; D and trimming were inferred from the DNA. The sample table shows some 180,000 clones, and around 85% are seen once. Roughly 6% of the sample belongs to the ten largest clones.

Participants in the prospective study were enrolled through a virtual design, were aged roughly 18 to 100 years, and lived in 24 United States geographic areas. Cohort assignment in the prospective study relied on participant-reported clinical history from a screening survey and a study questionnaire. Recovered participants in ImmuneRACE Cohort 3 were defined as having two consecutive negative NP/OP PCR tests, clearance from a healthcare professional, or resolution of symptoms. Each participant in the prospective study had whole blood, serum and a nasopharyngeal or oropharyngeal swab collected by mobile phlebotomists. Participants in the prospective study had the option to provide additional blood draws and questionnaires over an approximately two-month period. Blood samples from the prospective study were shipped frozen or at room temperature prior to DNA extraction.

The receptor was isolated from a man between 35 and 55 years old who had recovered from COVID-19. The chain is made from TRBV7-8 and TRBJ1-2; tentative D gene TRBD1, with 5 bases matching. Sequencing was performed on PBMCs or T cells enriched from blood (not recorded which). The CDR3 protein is CASSFSGLEYGYTF. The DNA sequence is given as TGTGCCAGCAGCTTCTCAGGGTTGGAGTATGGCTACACCTTC.